This T cell receptor (beta chain) was sequenced in a study of identical twins. The study's findings and limits: Insertions ran lower in abundant cord blood beta clonotypes, though not in memory repertoires.

This clonotype turned up a few times. Its cognate antigen is unknown. TCRdb re-called the 5' RACE reads through MiXCR, storing one row per CDR3 protein. The sample carries around 450,000 distinct CDR3 sequences, about 14% recorded once. This CDR3 spans 16 amino acids. The V gene lost 5 bases and the J gene lost 5 bases, with 23 bases spanning the gap. Germline V gene lookup returns CDR1 DFQATT and CDR2 SNEGSKA (reference sequence). A further study also used this sample, focusing on yellow fever vaccine responses in identical twins.

This receptor was taken from a woman between 18 and 29 years old in good health. Sequencing was performed on CD4+ T cells sorted from blood. This chain uses TRBV20-1 with TRBJ2-3; D unclear. CDR3: CSAPPKGLTDGDTQYF. CDR3 DNA: TGCAGTGCTCCCCCGAAAGGGCTTACCGACGGAGATACGCAGTATTTT.